This T cell receptor beta chain was sequenced in a study of blood T cell repertoires in COVID-19. Generated by immunoSEQ multiplex PCR, the TCRdb table keeps only in-frame clones and is missing some. The sample carries 100,000 to 150,000 clones, about 80% recorded once. Material: peripheral blood. The receptor's source is a man aged 40-49 years with active or convalescent COVID-19.

CDR3 region: CASSQDRENSPLHF. CDR3 nucleotides: TGCGCCAGCAGCCAGGACAGGGAGAATTCACCCCTCCACTTT. The genes are TRBV5-1 and TRBJ1-6; TRBD1 matches 8 bases. V shed 4 bases, J shed 7 bases, and the junction held 4 bases outside the gene matches. The CDR3 totals 14 residues. Germline V lookup: CDR1 SGHRS, CDR2 YFSETQ.